This T cell receptor (beta chain) was profiled in a study of blood T cell repertoires in COVID-19. Study information: Collection of acute and convalescent COVID-19 samples took place in the United States, Italy and Spain.

This CDR3 is built from 18 residues. The V gene's germline CDR1 is MDHEN and CDR2 SYDVKM. Per the study methods: The authors estimated nucleated cell counts from reference gene primer amplification. Here immunoSEQ multiplex PCR was the method, and the copy in TCRdb shows in-frame clones only, minus some. V and J calls plus clone size are reproduced from that table; the DNA served to infer D and trimming. The table lists approximately 68,000 clones, roughly 87% of them singletons, with around 19% in the top ten. About this clone: At one end the junction does not follow the germline gene, possibly because of a read error.

This chain links TRBV28 with TRBJ2-2, with D unclear. The material sequenced was peripheral blood. The receptor comes from a human donor in a cohort sampled during active COVID-19. The CDR3 DNA reads TGTGCCAGCAGTTCCCCCAGGTCGAGCCAGGCCTACACTGGGGAGCTGTTTTTT. It is translated as CASSSPRSSQAYTGELFF.